The text below deals with one TCR beta chain. Its specificity is not known. The source of the sample is a study of cytomegalovirus exposure and HLA in healthy donors. Broader study findings: Some highly shared sequence variants likely arose as a pipeline artifact.

Both 60 Vbeta primers and 13 Jbeta primers went into the PCR. Method: immunoSEQ multiplex PCR; TCRdb's copy keeps in-frame clones and lacks some. The sample comprises under 200,000 clones, approximately 62% of which are singletons, and 1.3% to 1.5% rests with the top ten. Germline-derived CDR1 and CDR2 are MNHEY and SVGAGI. This CDR3 has 13 amino acids. With 4 bases removed from V and 0 bases from J, the gap between germline ends came to 7 bases. The sample taken for sequencing was PBMCs. The V and J genes are TRBV6-5 and TRBJ2-7; tentative D call: TRBD2 (5 bases). The source is a man over 45 in good health and CMV-seronegative. The CDR3 sequence is CASSSGNSYEQYF. As DNA, the CDR3 is TGTGCCAGCAGTTCCGGGAACTCCTACGAGCAGTACTTC.